Reported below is one T cell receptor beta chain. Its antigen remains unidentified. The germline V gene has CDR1 MDHEN and CDR2 SYDVKM. The CDR3 runs 16 residues. V was shortened by 1 base and J by 1 base, with 14 bases between the two germline ends. These data are taken from a study of cytomegalovirus exposure and HLA in healthy donors. Study-wide points: Confirmation in vitro established that a few CMV-associated chains were specific for CMV antigens. According to reports, the classifier identified cytomegalovirus status with high specificity and sensitivity.

PCR involved 60 Vbeta and 13 Jbeta primers. Sequencing was performed with immunoSEQ multiplex PCR; in TCRdb, only in-frame clones are kept and a portion is missing. The sample has about 150,000 clones, around three quarters seen once. Specimen: PBMCs. The rearrangement uses TRBV28 and TRBJ2-7; maybe TRBD1 (5 bases). The TCR originated in a woman aged 40 to 50 in good health and CMV-seronegative. The CDR3 nucleotides are TGTGCCAGCAGTTTATCCGCTGCAGGGCGATCCTACGAGCAGTACTTC. Its protein product is CASSLSAAGRSYEQYF.